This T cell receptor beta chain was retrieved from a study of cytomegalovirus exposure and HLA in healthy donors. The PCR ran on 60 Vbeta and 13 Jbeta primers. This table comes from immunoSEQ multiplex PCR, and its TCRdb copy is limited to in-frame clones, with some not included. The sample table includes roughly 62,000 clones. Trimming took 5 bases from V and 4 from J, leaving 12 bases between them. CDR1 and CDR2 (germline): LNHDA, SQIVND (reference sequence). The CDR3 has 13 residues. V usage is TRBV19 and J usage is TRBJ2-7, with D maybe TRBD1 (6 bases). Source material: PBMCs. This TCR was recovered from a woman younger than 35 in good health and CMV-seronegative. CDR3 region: CASSADRHYEQYF. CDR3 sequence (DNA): TGTGCCAGTAGTGCCGACAGGCATTACGAGCAGTACTTC.